This T cell receptor beta chain was profiled in a study of blood T cell repertoires in COVID-19. The trim removed 2 bases at V and 9 bases at J, leaving 5 bases unmatched. The CDR3 consists of 13 residues. Germline V gene lookup returns CDR1 SGDLS and CDR2 YYNGEE. Participants' reported clinical history set cohort assignment. This table comes from immunoSEQ multiplex PCR, and its TCRdb copy is limited to in-frame clones, with some not included. The sample holds fewer than 250,000 clones; 83% are singletons and the top ten take approximately 4.9%. This receptor was identified in a woman aged 50 to 65 who had been exposed to COVID-19. Material for sequencing was PBMCs or T cells enriched from blood (not recorded which). The chain links TRBV9 to TRBJ2-1; 7 positions match TRBD1. The CDR3 nucleotides read TGTGCCAGCAGCGTTAGGCCAGGGGGTGAGCAGTTCTTC. Protein product: CASSVRPGGEQFF. Full variable domain (missing parts from reference TRBV9 and TRBJ2-1): DSGVTQTPKHLITATGQRVTLRCSPRSGDLSVYWYQQSLDQGLQFLIQYYNGEERAKGNILERFSAQQFPDLHSELNLSSLELGDSALYFCASSVRPGGEQFFGPGTRLTVL.